A selection of T cell receptor beta chains follows, all from one sample in a study of control samples from healthy donors and cancer patients. Generated by immunoSEQ multiplex PCR, the TCRdb table keeps only in-frame clones and is missing some. The sample includes tens of thousands of clones, about 90% of them seen just once. The sample was blood. The receptors derive from a woman in her fifties or sixties in good health. CDR3s include the opening cysteine and the closing phenylalanine or tryptophan. D genes are given only for firm matches. Clone size, where shown, is once, few, many, or a class for clones that have expanded.

V gene	clone size	D gene	J gene	CDR3 DNA	CDR3 protein
TRBV3-1/TRBV3-2	.	TRBD1	TRBJ2-7	TGTGCCAGCGGGGACAGCTCCTACGAGCAGTACTTC	CASGDSSYEQYF
TRBV11-2	once	.	TRBJ2-1	TGTGCCAGCAGCAATCAGGGGGGACAGTCAAATGAGCAGTTCTTC	CASSNQGGQSNEQFF
TRBV19	.	.	TRBJ1-4	TGTGCCAGTAGTATGCGAGGTCCGGGGTCGGGAGAAAAACTGTTTTTT	CASSMRGPGSGEKLFF
TRBV28	.	TRBD2	TRBJ2-2	TGTGCCAGCAGAACAGCGGGAGTAGGCACCGGGGAGCTGTTTTTT	CASRTAGVGTGELFF
TRBV3-1/TRBV3-2	.	TRBD1	TRBJ1-2	TGTGCCAGCGGGGACAGCAAATTCTATGGCTACACCTTC	CASGDSKFYGYTF
TRBV9	once	.	TRBJ2-1	TGTGCCAGCAGTGATCAGGGGCTCGGAACTTTCTCCTACAATGAGCAGTTCTTC	CASSDQGLGTFSYNEQFF
TRBV2	.	TRBD1	TRBJ1-5	TGTGCCAGCAGTGGACAGGGCAATAGCAATCAGCCCCAGCATTTT	CASSGQGNSNQPQHF
TRBV12-3/TRBV12-4	.	.	TRBJ2-7	TGTGCCAGCAGTTTAAGGATTTACGAGCAGTACTTC	CASSLRIYEQYF
TRBV5-3	.	.	TRBJ2-7	TGTGCCAGAAGCCCGGGGGTTGCCGAGCAGTACTTC	CARSPGVAEQYF
TRBV7-8	.	TRBD1	TRBJ2-1	TGTGCCAGCAGCCTCGACCGGGACAGGGACGAGGCTTTCTTC	CASSLDRDRDEAFF
TRBV18	.	.	TRBJ2-7	TGTGCCAGCTCACCACCGCTTCGGGGAAACTACGAGCAGTACTTC	CASSPPLRGNYEQYF